This T cell receptor (beta chain) is drawn from a study of shared clonotypes between healthy human individuals. Overall study: The plates for each donor numbered three CD4 naive, three CD4 memory, two CD8 naive and one CD8 memory. Broader study findings: The genetic and exposure-history diversity represented was limited by few donors.

A note on this clone: Its target is unknown.

The authors loaded roughly 200 ng DNA, approximately 30,000 T cell genomes, into sorted-subset replicate PCRs. Original methodology: ImmunoSEQ supplied junction-only sequences lacking quality scores, so filtering was different. Profiled with immunoSEQ multiplex PCR; TCRdb holds only in-frame clones, not every one. For V, J and clone size, that table is used; D and trimming come from the DNA. This sample carries about 2.4 million clones, over 85% of them seen once, and the ten largest clones take 0.36%. Sequenced: naive CD4+ T cells from PBMCs. Subset denoted: CD45RA+ positively selected. The sequence was collected from a man aged 18 to 30 in good health. Some clones in this sample may be carry-over from other donors' samples.

CDR3 sequence (DNA): TGTGCCAGCAGTCGGGACAACAATCAGCCCCAGCATTTT. As protein: CASSRDNNQPQHF. The rearrangement uses TRBV2 and TRBJ1-5, with D maybe TRBD1 (6 bases). CDR1 is SNHLY and CDR2 is FYNNEI in the germline V gene. The V end was cut by 5 bases, the J end by 3 bases, with 8 bases between. There are 13 residues in the CDR3.